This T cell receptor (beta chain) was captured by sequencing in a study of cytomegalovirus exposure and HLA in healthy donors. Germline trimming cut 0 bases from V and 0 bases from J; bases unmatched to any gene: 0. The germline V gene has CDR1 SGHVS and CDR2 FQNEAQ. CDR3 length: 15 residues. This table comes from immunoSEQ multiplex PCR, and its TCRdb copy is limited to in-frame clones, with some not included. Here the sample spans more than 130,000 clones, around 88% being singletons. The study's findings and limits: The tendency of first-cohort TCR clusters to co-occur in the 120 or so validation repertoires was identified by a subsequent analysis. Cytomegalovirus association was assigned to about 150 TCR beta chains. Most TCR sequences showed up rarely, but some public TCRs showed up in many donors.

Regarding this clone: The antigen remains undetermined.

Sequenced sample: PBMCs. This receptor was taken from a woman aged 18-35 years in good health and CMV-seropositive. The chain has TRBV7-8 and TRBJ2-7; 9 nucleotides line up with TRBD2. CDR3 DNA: TGTGCCAGCAGCTTAGCTAGCGGGAGCTCCTACGAGCAGTACTTC. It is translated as CASSLASGSSYEQYF.